This paragraph reports one TCR beta chain. Its antigen is as yet unknown. The data derive from a study of OX40 agonist ivuxolimab in advanced cancers. Study-level results: Averaged across samples, CD8+ T cells carried more expanded clones than CD4+ did. People who partly responded at 0.1-3.0 mg/kg had some of the least clonal expansion seen.

Sequenced by immunoSEQ multiplex PCR; TCRdb stores in-frame clones only, minus some. The top ten hold 10% to 15% of the sample, which has around 10,000 clones, roughly 90% seen once. Germline V gene lookup returns CDR1 LNHNV and CDR2 YYDKDF (reference sequence). The V and J ends lost 1 base and 0 bases respectively, with 4 bases between them. This CDR3 comprises 14 residues. The sample here was CD4+ or CD8+ T cells sorted from blood, taken in a trial of the OX40 agonist ivuxolimab. The V call is TRBV15, the J call TRBJ1-3; no clear D. The sequence derives from an adult with an advanced solid tumor such as melanoma, head and neck, liver or kidney cancer. The CDR3 region has the DNA TGTGCCACCAGCAGAGCTAGCTCTGGAAACACCATATATTTT. As protein: CATSRASSGNTIYF.